The clone carrying this T cell receptor beta chain was counted only a few times. Looked up from germline, CDR1 is SGHAT and CDR2 is FQNNGV. The CDR3 totals 12 residues. Trimming cost V 5 bases and J 6 bases, with 7 bases left between them. These data are taken from a study of graft-versus-host responses after intestinal transplantation. TCRdb's table, derived via immunoSEQ multiplex PCR, lists solely in-frame clones and lacks some. The repertoire holds almost 55,000 clones, with around 90% as singletons. The chain couples TRBV11-2 to TRBJ2-2; D is undetermined. This specimen consisted of PBMCs, obtained 650 to 670 days after intestinal transplant. This TCR came from a human patient who received an intestinal transplant, so some T cells may come from the graft donor. CDR3 sequence reads: CASSNPPGELFF. The CDR3 region has the DNA TGTGCCAGCAGCAATCCTCCCGGGGAGCTGTTTTTT.